This T cell receptor beta chain was captured by sequencing in a study of a mutant IDH1 vaccine in newly diagnosed glioma (TCRdb year 2021). A note on the overall study: In the chemotherapy-containing groups, vaccination started alongside temozolomide cycles, whereas in patients who had radiotherapy alone it started 4-6 weeks after radiotherapy. Of the approximately 30 treated patients, approximately 62% were male and about 40% were female, and the mean age was roughly 38 years. The week-35 safety follow-up took place at visit V12, and the week-47 end of study took place at visit V13. Prior to enrollment, standard therapy consisting of radiotherapy alone, temozolomide alone, or radiochemotherapy with temozolomide had been administered to patients, with the combination being received by most patients. For exploratory analyses, longitudinal TCRB deep sequencing was carried out in roughly 23 treated patients wherever samples were available. Peripheral blood samples were drawn at six visits, namely V03 (baseline), V05, V07, V10, V12 and V13.

Paper-wide results and their limitations: Across multiple MHC alleles, vaccine-induced immune responses were seen in 90% to 95% of patients. Availability determined which PBMC samples were chosen for TCRB deep sequencing. Pseudoprogression appeared unrelated to alterations in the top peripheral T cell clonotypes detected by TCRB sequencing. According to the authors, sample limitations meant that analyses of patient blood samples could not be reproduced.

Measured from the cysteine to the phenylalanine, the CDR3 is 15 residues long. CDR3 DNA only is kept here, 45 bases in frame from base 1. Cut back by 0 bases and 12 bases, the V and J ends lie 18 bases apart. Looking up the germline V gene yields CDR1 MNHNS and CDR2 SASEGT. In the case of this clone: The clone's antigen remains unknown. No much larger clonotype is one base removed from it; base qualities were not supplied.

This sample's time point label indicates: week 47, end of study. Each vaccine dose, consisting of 300 ug of a 20-mer mutant IDH1 peptide in Montanide, was administered subcutaneously with topical imiquimod. Patients were given eight vaccinations, in weeks 1, 3, 5, 7, 11, 15, 19 and 23, which matched visits V03 through V10. Donors had newly diagnosed WHO grade 3 or 4 IDH1-mutant astrocytomas with loss of nuclear ATRX. The samples were drawn from NOA16, a multicentre, single-arm, open-label phase I trial in Germany that tested a mutant IDH1 peptide vaccine in humans for the first time. Genomic DNA for TCRB sequencing was extracted from EDTA blood using the DNeasy Blood and Tissue Kit. Receptors were amplified or captured by the immunoSEQ multiplex PCR assay. Following the manufacturer's protocol, the hsTCRB Kit was used to amplify rearranged TCR beta chain sequences. An Illumina MiSeq was used to sequence the TCRB libraries. The paper's data handling went like this. The proprietary platform of the kit vendor was used for demultiplexing, trimming and gene mapping. TCRdb mirrors the immuneACCESS table, restricted to in-frame sequences. Some clones are absent from its copies; in checked studies, under half trace to an unresolved V gene, and the reason for the others is unknown. V, J and clone size are those of that table, while D and trimming were read from the DNA. The sample yields some 31,000 clones; more than 65% were counted once. Under 30% of the sample is in the top ten clones.

The source of this sequence is a man between 25 and 39 years old with glioma. The material sequenced was PBMCs, taken from a glioma patient whose treatment included an IDH1 peptide vaccine. The sequence joins TRBV6-1 to TRBJ2-1, and possibly TRBD1, on 6 matching bases. The DNA sequence is TGTGCCAGCAGTGAAGCGGTGGGGGCAGGGTTCGGGCAGTTCTTC. This codes for CASSEAVGAGFGQFF.